Sequencing of this T cell receptor beta chain was carried out in a study of blood T cell repertoires in COVID-19. Study at large: Acute and convalescent COVID-19 specimens originated in the United States, Italy and Spain. In each case, the material was cDNA or gDNA derived from T cells, B-cell-depleted T cells, or PBMCs.

Per the original methods: Amplification of reference gene primers was used by the study to estimate nucleated cell counts. The table came from immunoSEQ multiplex PCR; TCRdb's copy has only in-frame clones and leaves some out. The V and J calls and clone size come from that table; D and trimming were worked out from the DNA. The sample records about 120,000 clones, roughly 89% being singletons. Trimming took 5 bases from V and 8 from J; bases not matched to a gene: 7. The germline gives CDR1 MNHEY, CDR2 SVGAGI. The CDR3 has 15 amino acids. The sequenced material came from peripheral blood. The receptor comes from a human donor with acute or convalescent COVID-19. The donor label of this sample is uncertain. This rearrangement joins TRBV6-5 to TRBJ1-6, with 9 bases fitting TRBD1. CDR3 loop: CASSQGQGADSPLHF. The CDR3 DNA is TGTGCCAGCAGTCAGGGACAGGGTGCGGATTCACCCCTCCACTTT.